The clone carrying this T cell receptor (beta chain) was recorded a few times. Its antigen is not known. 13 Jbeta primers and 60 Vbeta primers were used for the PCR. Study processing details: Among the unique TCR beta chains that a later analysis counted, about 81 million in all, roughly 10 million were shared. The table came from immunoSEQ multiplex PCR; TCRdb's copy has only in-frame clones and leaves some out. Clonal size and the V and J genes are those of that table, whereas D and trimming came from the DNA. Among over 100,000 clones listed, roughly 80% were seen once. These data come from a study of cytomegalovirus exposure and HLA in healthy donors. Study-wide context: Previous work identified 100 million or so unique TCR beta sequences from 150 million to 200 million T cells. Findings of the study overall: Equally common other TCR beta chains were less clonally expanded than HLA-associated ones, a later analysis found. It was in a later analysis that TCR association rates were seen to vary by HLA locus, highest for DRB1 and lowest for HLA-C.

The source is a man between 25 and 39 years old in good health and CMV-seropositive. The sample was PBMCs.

The CDR3 nucleotides read TGCGCCAGCAGTGTATATGTGGCAGGGCTTTGGTACGAGCAGTACTTC. It codes for CASSVYVAGLWYEQYF. The V and J genes are TRBV10-2 and TRBJ2-7; possible D gene TRBD1, 5 bases. With 4 bases removed from V and 4 bases from J, the gap between germline ends came to 20 bases. CDR3 length: 16 amino acids. The germline gives CDR1 WSHSY, CDR2 SAAADI.